The following is a T cell receptor (beta chain) sequence with its context. Clones were sequenced by immunoSEQ multiplex PCR, and TCRdb holds only the in-frame ones, with some missing. The profile shows about 51,000 clones, 93% of them singletons. The data were taken from a study of T cell changes during pregnancy in multiple sclerosis. Trimming removed 10 bases at V and 3 bases at J, with 24 bases between. The V gene's germline CDR1 is SGHVS and CDR2 FNYEAQ. This CDR3 is built from 16 residues. The source is a female donor with multiple sclerosis, enrolled in a pregnancy study. The V call is TRBV7-6, the J call TRBJ1-1, with D perhaps matching TRBD1 (5 bases). The specimen was peripheral blood, collected in the second trimester of pregnancy. The CDR3 coding sequence is TGTGCCATCGACAGCTTAAATAACATGGCCGACACTGAAGCTTTCTTT. As protein: CAIDSLNNMADTEAFF.